These 20 T cell receptor beta chains were all obtained from the same sample, sequenced in a study of metastatic and nonmetastatic thyroid tumors. No treatment had been given to any patient before thyroid surgery. TCRdb re-called clones from the PCR reads using MiXCR. The sample lists about 33,000 clones; around 17% were seen once. Material: blood. Receptors were obtained from a male donor with papillary thyroid cancer or a benign thyroid nodule (not recorded which). Some clones in this sample may be carry-over from other donors' samples.

The genes are TRBV28 and TRBJ1-6; TRBD1 agrees at 7 bases. CDR3 length equals 16 residues. V dropped 6 bases and J dropped 7; count of bases not matched to a gene: 12. Germline V lookup: CDR1 MDHEN, CDR2 SYDVKM. CDR3 DNA: TGTGCCAGCAGCTCCCTACAGGGGACTAAAAATTCACCCCTCCACTTT. Translated: CASSSLQGTKNSPLHF.

This clone was seen a handful of times. One junction end disagrees with the germline gene, perhaps due to a read error. This chain links TRBV28 with TRBJ2-7, with D tentatively TRBD1 or TRBD2 (5 bases each). Germline V gene data show CDR1 as MDHEN and CDR2 as SYDVKM. The CDR3 runs 14 residues. In DNA, the CDR3 is TGTTCCAGCAGTTTAGAGCAGGGAGTGTACGAGCAGTACTTC. As protein: CSSSLEQGVYEQYF. The full variable domain, rest sourced from reference TRBV28 and TRBJ2-7, is DVKVTQSSRYLVKRTGEKVFLECVQDMDHENMFWYRQDPGLGLRLIYFSYDVKMKEKGDIPEGYSVSREKKERFSLILESASTNQTSMYLCSSSLEQGVYEQYFGPGTRLTVT.

This clone was recorded many times. The chain links TRBV7-9 to TRBJ1-2; D may be TRBD1 (5 bases). In germline, CDR1 is SEHNR, CDR2 FQNEAQ (reference sequence). Trimming cost V 5 bases and J 2 bases, with 15 bases left between them. CDR3 length: 15 amino acids. CDR3 loop: CASSIYSGANYGYTF. CDR3 nucleotide sequence: TGTGCCAGCAGCATATACAGTGGGGCCAACTATGGCTACACCTTC.

This clone was detected ten times or more. The chain links TRBV28 to TRBJ2-3; TRBD2 might be the D (5 bases). CDR1 is MDHEN and CDR2 is SYDVKM in the germline V gene. This CDR3 comprises 16 residues. V lost 2 bases, J lost 0 bases, and 12 bases lay in between. Here the CDR3 DNA reads TGTGCCAGCAGTTTAGCCCCTCGGGGTAGCACAGATACGCAGTATTTT. It yields the protein CASSLAPRGSTDTQYF.

This clone was picked up many times. The chain combines TRBV10-2 with TRBJ2-3; D is uncertain. CDR3 length: 14 amino acids. Trimming stripped 3 bases from V and 1 base from J, with 8 bases between. Germline loops: CDR1 WSHSY, CDR2 SAAADI. CDR3 coding DNA: TGCGCCAGCAGTGACGAAGCCGGCACAGATACGCAGTATTTT. The encoded protein is CASSDEAGTDTQYF.

The V call is TRBV27, the J call TRBJ2-3; TRBD1 might be the D (5 bases). This CDR3 is built from 12 residues. The germline V gene encodes CDR1 MNHEY and CDR2 SMNVEV (reference sequence). Trimming removed 3 bases at V and 8 bases at J, with 9 bases between. The CDR3 protein is CASSFLQGTQYF. The CDR3 nucleotides read TGTGCCAGCAGTTTTCTCCAGGGTACGCAGTATTTT.

This clone is judged medium-sized. The CDR3 loop reads CASSSRGGATGELFF. Written as DNA, the CDR3 is TGTGCCAGCAGCTCGAGAGGGGGTGCCACCGGGGAGCTGTTTTTT. The V gene is TRBV6-4, the J gene TRBJ2-2; D is possibly TRBD1 (6 bases). The CDR3 contains 15 residues. Germline CDR1 and CDR2: MRHNA and SNTAGT. V lost 6 bases to trimming and J lost 4 bases, with 15 bases between them.

The chain joins TRBV27 to TRBJ2-2; the match to TRBD1 covers 10 bases. Germline values: CDR1 MNHEY, CDR2 SMNVEV (reference sequence). The CDR3 is 17 residues long. The junction had 7 bases not matched to a gene; V was cut back by 5 bases and J by 1 base. CDR3 sequence reads: CASSPGTGVLNTGELFF. The CDR3, as DNA: TGTGCCAGCAGTCCCGGGACAGGGGTTTTGAACACCGGGGAGCTGTTTTTT.

This chain uses TRBV4-1 with TRBJ2-5; possible D gene TRBD2, 6 bases. V lost 0 bases and J lost 4, with 15 bases in between. The CDR3 has 16 amino acids. Germline V gives CDR1 MGHRA, CDR2 YSYEKL. DNA for the CDR3: TGCGCCAGCAGCCAAGATCGGACTATCGGGGGAGAGACCCAGTACTTC. Protein product: CASSQDRTIGGETQYF.

As concerns this clone: One junction end does not reproduce the germline sequence, and a read error may be involved. The rearrangement uses TRBV2 and TRBJ2-3; 11 bases line up with TRBD1. The germline CDR1 and CDR2 sequences are SNHLY and FYNNEI. This CDR3 spans 17 amino acids. CDR3 region: CASSEGRTGGRGDTQYF. CDR3 nucleotide sequence: TGTGCCAGTAGTGAAGGGCGGACAGGGGGCCGGGGAGATACGCAGTATTTT.

This clone has at least ten counts. V is TRBV20-1 and J is TRBJ2-5; unclear D gene. The V end was cut by 1 base, the J end by 3 bases, with 9 bases between. This CDR3 comprises 13 residues. CDR1 DFQATT and CDR2 SNEGSKA come from the germline V gene (reference sequence). The CDR3 sequence is CSARVETKETQYF. The CDR3 DNA reads TGCAGTGCTAGAGTGGAGACCAAAGAGACCCAGTACTTC.

This rearrangement joins TRBV5-1 to TRBJ2-7; tentatively, D is TRBD1 or TRBD2 (7 bases each). The germline V gene encodes CDR1 SGHRS and CDR2 YFSETQ. V was shortened by 4 bases and J by 2 bases, with 19 bases between the two germline ends. The CDR3 is 16 amino acids. CDR3 nucleotide sequence: TGCGCCAGCAGCCCGACAGGGTGGGGGGGGACCTACGAGCAGTACTTC. This codes for CASSPTGWGGTYEQYF.

By sample fraction, this clone is medium-sized. This chain joins TRBV6-1 and TRBJ1-2, with 8 bases fitting TRBD1. From germline, CDR1 is MNHNS and CDR2 SASEGT. The CDR3 is 12 amino acids. J lost 7 bases, V lost 6 bases, and 4 bases had no gene match. CDR3 protein: CASSPTGVGYTF. CDR3 in DNA: TGTGCCAGCAGCCCGACAGGGGTTGGCTACACCTTC.

The chain couples TRBV7-2 to TRBJ2-1; D possibly matches TRBD1 or TRBD2 (5 bases each). Trimming stripped 0 bases from V and 2 bases from J, with 11 bases between. The CDR3 contains 16 residues. Germline V lookup: CDR1 SGHTA, CDR2 FQGNSA. CDR3 DNA: TGTGCCAGCAGCTTAGCCGGGACGCTTGCCTACAATGAGCAGTTCTTC. Translated: CASSLAGTLAYNEQFF.

Only a few counts were recorded for this clone. The chain uses TRBV6-1 and TRBJ1-5, with D possibly being TRBD1 (5 bases). Germline V lookup: CDR1 MNHNS, CDR2 SASEGT. This CDR3 comprises 15 residues. V was cut by 5 bases and J by 5 bases, with 16 bases left in between. As DNA, the CDR3 is TGTGCCAGCAGTCTTTTCTTCGGGGGAGATCAGCCCCAGCATTTT. This codes for CASSLFFGGDQPQHF.

This clone ranks as medium-sized (0.01 to 0.1%). The chain is built from TRBV19 and TRBJ1-6; TRBD1 matches at 7 bases. V lost 6 bases, J lost 6 bases, and 5 bases stayed unmatched. The CDR3 extends over 14 amino acids. The germline CDR1 and CDR2 sequences are LNHDA and SQIVND (reference sequence). CDR3 nucleotides: TGTGCCAGTAGGACGGGACAGTTTAATTCACCCCTCCACTTT. It yields the protein CASRTGQFNSPLHF.

This clone has more than one count but fewer than ten. One end of the junction is discordant with germline, which a read error may explain. The chain couples TRBV28 to TRBJ2-2; tentatively, D is TRBD2 (5 bases). This CDR3 region has 13 residues. Germline CDR1 reads MDHEN; CDR2 reads SYDVKM. The chain's CDR3 is CASSLIGSGELLF. The CDR3 region has the DNA TGTGCCAGCAGTTTAATAGGGTCCGGGGAGCTGCTTTTT.

Ten or more counts support this clone. The chain couples TRBV5-1 to TRBJ2-3; TRBD2 matches 7 bases. The CDR3 extends over 16 amino acids. V was pared by 0 bases and J by 2 bases, with 6 bases of the junction left unmatched. The V gene's germline CDR1 is SGHRS and CDR2 YFSETQ. In DNA form, the CDR3 reads TGCGCCAGCAGCTTGGAAGGGCGGGGGTACACAGATACGCAGTATTTT. Translating gives CASSLEGRGYTDTQYF.

This clone was seen at least ten times. The V and J genes are TRBV19 and TRBJ1-4; 8 bases line up with TRBD1. Germline trimming cut 5 bases from V and 10 bases from J; bases unmatched to any gene: 9. The CDR3 totals 14 residues. Per the germline V gene, CDR1 is LNHDA and CDR2 is SQIVND (reference sequence). CDR3 nucleotide sequence: TGTGCCAGTAGTTCCCCGGACAGGGCCGGAAAACTGTTTTTT. It specifies CASSSPDRAGKLFF. Variable domain in full (rest from reference TRBV19 and TRBJ1-4): DGGITQSPKYLFRKEGQNVTLSCEQNLNHDAMYWYRQDPGQGLRLIYYSQIVNDFQKGDIAEGYSVSREKKESFPLTVTSAQKNPTAFYLCASSSPDRAGKLFFGSGTQLSVL.

V is TRBV6-5 and J is TRBJ2-7; D is unresolved. The CDR3 totals 14 residues. V shed 0 bases and J shed 1 base, with 7 bases lying between them. Germline V CDR1 and CDR2: MNHEY, SVGAGI. The CDR3 DNA is TGTGCCAGCAGTTACTCAAGGCGGTCCTACGAGCAGTACTTC. Its protein is CASSYSRRSYEQYF.